The source of this TCR beta chain is a study of T cell repertoires in cytomegalovirus infection. About this clonotype itself: What it binds is unknown. An end of the junction does not agree with germline; a read error may underlie this.

Germline V lookup: CDR1 SQVTM, CDR2 ANQGSEA. The CDR3 extends over 12 amino acids. A single record per CDR3 protein comes from TCRdb applying MiXCR to the reads. This sample yields 750,000 to 950,000 distinct CDR3 sequences, of which 25% to 35% are seen a single time; around 14% belongs to the top ten. The sequence was collected from a human donor in good health (CMV status not recorded). Some clones in this sample may be carry-over from other donors' samples. The sample consisted of cultured CD8+ T cells from PBMCs, taken from culture after CMV antigen stimulation. This chain joins TRBV29-1 and TRBJ2-1; possibly TRBD2 for D (5 bases). In DNA, the CDR3 is TGCAGCGACGGTGGCGGAGGTAATGAGCGGTTCTTC. It specifies CSDGGGGNERFF.